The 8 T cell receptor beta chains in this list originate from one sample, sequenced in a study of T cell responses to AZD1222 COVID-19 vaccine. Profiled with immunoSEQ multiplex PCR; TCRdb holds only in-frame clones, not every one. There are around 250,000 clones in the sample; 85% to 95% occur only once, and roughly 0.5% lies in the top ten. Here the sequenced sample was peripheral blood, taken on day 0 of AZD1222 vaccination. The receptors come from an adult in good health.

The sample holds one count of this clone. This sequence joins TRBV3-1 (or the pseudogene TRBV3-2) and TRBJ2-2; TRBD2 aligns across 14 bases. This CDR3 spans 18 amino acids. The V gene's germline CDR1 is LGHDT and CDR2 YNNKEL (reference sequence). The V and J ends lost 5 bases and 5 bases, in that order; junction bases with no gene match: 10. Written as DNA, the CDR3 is TGTGCCAGCAGCTTCTGGTCGACTAGCGGGAGGGGGACCGGGGAGCTGTTTTTT. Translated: CASSFWSTSGRGTGELFF.

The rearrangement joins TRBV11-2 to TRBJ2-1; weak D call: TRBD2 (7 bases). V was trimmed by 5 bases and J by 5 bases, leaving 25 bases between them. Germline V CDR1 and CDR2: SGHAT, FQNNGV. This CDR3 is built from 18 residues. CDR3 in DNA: TGTGCCAGCAGCCTAATCCAGGGGCGGGAGAGTTCAAACAATGAGCAGTTCTTC. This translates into CASSLIQGRESSNNEQFF. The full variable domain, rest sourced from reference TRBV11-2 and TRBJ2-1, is EAGVAQSPRYKIIEKRQSVAFWCNPISGHATLYWYQQILGQGPKLLIQFQNNGVVDDSQLPKDRFSAERLKGVDSTLKIQPAKLEDSAVYLCASSLIQGRESSNNEQFFGPGTRLTVL.

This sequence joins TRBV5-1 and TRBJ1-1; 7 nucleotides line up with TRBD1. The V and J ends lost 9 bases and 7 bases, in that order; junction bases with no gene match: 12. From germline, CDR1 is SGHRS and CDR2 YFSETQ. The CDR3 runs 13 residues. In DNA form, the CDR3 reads TGCGCCACCAACGGGGGGGCAGGGGGTGAAGCTTTCTTT. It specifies CATNGGAGGEAFF. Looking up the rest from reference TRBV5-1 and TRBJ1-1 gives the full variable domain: KAGVTQTPRYLIKTRGQQVTLSCSPISGHRSVSWYQQTPGQGLQFLFEYFSETQRNKGNFPGRFSGRQFSNSRSEMNVSTLELGDSALYLCATNGGAGGEAFFGQGTRLTVV.

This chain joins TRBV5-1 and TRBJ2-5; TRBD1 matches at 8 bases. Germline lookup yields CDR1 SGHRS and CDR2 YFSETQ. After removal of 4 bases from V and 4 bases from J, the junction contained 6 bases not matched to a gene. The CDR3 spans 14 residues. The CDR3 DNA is TGCGCCAGCAGCCCCGGACAGGGAGGAGAGACCCAGTACTTC. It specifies CASSPGQGGETQYF.

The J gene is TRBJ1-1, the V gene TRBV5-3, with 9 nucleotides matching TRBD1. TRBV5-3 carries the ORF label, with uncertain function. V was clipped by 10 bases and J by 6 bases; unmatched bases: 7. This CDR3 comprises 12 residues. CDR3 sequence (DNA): TGTGCCGGATTACGACAGGGGGCTGAAGCTTTCTTT. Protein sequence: CAGLRQGAEAFF.

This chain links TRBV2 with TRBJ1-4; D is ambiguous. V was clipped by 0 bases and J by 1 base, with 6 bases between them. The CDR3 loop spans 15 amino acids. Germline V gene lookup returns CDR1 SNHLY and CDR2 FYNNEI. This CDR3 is CASSEAGLTNEKLFF. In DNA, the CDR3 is TGTGCCAGCAGTGAAGCAGGTTTAACTAATGAAAAACTGTTTTTT.

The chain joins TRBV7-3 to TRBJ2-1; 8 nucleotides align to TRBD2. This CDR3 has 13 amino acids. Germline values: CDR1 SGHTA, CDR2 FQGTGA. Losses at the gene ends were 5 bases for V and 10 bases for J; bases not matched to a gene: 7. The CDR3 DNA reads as TGTGCCAGCAGCACAAAGCGGGAGACCGAGCAGTTCTTC. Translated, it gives CASSTKRETEQFF.

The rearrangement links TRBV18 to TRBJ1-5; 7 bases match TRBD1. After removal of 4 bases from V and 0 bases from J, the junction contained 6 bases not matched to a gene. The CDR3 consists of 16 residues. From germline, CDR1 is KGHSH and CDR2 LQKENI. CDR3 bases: TGTGCCAGCTCACAAGACAGGGCCTATAGCAATCAGCCCCAGCATTTT. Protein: CASSQDRAYSNQPQHF.